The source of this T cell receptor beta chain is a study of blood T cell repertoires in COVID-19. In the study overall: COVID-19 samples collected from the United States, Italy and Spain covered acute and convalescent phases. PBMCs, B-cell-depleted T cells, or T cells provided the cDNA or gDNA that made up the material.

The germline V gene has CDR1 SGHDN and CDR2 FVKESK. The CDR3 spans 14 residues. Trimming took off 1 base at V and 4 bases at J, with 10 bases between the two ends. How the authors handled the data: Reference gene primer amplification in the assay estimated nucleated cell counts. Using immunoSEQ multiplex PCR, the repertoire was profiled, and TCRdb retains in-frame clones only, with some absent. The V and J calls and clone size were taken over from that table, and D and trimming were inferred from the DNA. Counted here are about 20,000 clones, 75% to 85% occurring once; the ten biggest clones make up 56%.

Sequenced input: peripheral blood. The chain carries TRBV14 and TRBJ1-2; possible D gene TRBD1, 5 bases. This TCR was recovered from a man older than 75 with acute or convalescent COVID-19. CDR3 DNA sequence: TGTGCCAGCAGCCAAGGTACAGGACCCTATGGCTACACCTTC. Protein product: CASSQGTGPYGYTF.